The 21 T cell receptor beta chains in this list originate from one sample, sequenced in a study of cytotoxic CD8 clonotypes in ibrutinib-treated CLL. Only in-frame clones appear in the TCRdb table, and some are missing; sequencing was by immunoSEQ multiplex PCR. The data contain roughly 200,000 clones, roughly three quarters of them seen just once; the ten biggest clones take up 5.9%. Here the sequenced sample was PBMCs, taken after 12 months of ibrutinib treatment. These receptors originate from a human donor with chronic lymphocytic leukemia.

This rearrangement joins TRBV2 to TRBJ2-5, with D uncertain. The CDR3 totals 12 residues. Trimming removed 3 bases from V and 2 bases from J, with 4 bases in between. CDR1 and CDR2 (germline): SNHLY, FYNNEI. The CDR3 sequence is CASSDLQETQYF. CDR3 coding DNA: TGTGCCAGCAGTGACCTGCAAGAGACCCAGTACTTC.

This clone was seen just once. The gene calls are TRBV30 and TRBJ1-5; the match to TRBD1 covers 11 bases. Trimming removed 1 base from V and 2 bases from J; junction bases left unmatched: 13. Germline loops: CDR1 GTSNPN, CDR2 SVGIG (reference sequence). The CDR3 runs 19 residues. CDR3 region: CAWSAPGQGAGERNQPQHF. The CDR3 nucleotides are TGTGCCTGGAGTGCCCCCGGACAGGGGGCTGGAGAACGCAATCAGCCCCAGCATTTT. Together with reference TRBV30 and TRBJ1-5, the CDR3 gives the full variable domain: SQTIHQWPATLVQPVGSPLSLECTVEGTSNPNLYWYRQAAGRGLQLLFYSVGIGQISSEVPQNLSASRPQDRQFILSSKKLLLSDSGFYLCAWSAPGQGAGERNQPQHFGDGTRLSIL.

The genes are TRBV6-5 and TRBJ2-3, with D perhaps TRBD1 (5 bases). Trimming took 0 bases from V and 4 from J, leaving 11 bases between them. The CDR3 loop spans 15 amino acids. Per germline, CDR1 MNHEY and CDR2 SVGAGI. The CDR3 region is CASSYSKQVSDTQYF. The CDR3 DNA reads TGTGCCAGCAGTTACTCGAAACAGGTCTCAGATACGCAGTATTTT.

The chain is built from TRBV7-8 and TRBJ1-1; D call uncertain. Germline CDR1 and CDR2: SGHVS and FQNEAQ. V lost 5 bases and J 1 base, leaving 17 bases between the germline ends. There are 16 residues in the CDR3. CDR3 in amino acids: CASSRYEARGNTEAFF. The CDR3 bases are TGTGCCAGCAGCCGTTACGAGGCCCGGGGGAACACTGAAGCTTTCTTT.

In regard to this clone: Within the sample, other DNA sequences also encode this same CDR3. Written as DNA, the CDR3 is TGTGCCAGCAGCCAAGGAGAGGCCACTGAAGCTTTCTTT. Amino acids: CASSQGEATEAFF. This chain uses TRBV4-2 with TRBJ1-1, with D uncertain. The CDR3 runs to 13 residues. Between the trimmed V and J ends, which lost 1 base and 4 bases, there was a span of 7 bases. CDR1 is LGHNA and CDR2 is YNFKEQ in the germline V gene.

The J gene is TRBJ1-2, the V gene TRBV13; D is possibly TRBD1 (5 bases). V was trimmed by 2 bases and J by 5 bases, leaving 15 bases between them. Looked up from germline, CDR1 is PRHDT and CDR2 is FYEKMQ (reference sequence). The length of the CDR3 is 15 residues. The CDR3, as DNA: TGTGCCAGCAGCTTAAAGGACACCGGCGGGTATGGCTACACCTTC. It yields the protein CASSLKDTGGYGYTF.

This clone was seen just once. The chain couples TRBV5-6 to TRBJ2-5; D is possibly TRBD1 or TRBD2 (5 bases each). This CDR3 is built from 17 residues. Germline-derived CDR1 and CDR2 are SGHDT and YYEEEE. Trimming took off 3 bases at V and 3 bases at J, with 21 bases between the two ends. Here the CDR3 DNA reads TGTGCCAGCAGCTGGCGTACATCGGGGCGTCAGGAAGAGACCCAGTACTTC. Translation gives CASSWRTSGRQEETQYF.

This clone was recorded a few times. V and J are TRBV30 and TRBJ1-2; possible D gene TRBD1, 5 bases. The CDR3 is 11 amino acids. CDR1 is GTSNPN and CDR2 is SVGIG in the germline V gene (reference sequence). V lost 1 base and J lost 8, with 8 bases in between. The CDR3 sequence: CAWSAGGGYTF. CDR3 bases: TGTGCCTGGAGTGCGGGGGGAGGCTACACCTTC. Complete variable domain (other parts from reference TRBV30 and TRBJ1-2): SQTIHQWPATLVQPVGSPLSLECTVEGTSNPNLYWYRQAAGRGLQLLFYSVGIGQISSEVPQNLSASRPQDRQFILSSKKLLLSDSGFYLCAWSAGGGYTFGSGTRLTVV.

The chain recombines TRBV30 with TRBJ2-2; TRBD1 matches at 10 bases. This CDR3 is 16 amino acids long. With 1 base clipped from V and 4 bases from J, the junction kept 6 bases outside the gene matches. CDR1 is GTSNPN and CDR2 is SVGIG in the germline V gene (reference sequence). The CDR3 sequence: CAWSGPGTGVTGELFF. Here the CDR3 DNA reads TGTGCCTGGAGTGGACCCGGGACAGGGGTCACCGGGGAGCTGTTTTTT.

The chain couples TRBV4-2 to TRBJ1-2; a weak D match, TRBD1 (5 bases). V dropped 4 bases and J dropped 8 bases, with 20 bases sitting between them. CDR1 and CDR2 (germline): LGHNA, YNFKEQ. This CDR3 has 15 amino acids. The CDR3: CASSPWGLSAGGYTF. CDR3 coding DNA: TGTGCCAGCAGCCCGTGGGGACTCTCGGCGGGCGGCTACACCTTC.

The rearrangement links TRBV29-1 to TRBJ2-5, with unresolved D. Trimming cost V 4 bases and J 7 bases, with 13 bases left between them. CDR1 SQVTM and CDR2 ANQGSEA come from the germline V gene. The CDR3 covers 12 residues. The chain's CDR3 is CSVGRPRVTQYF. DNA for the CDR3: TGCAGCGTTGGTCGGCCTCGAGTGACCCAGTACTTC.

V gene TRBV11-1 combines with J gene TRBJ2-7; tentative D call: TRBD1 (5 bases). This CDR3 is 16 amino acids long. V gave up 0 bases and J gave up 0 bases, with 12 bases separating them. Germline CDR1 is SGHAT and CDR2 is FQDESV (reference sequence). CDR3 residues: CASSLARTGSSYEQYF. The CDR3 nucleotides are TGTGCCAGCAGCTTAGCGCGTACAGGAAGCTCCTACGAGCAGTACTTC.

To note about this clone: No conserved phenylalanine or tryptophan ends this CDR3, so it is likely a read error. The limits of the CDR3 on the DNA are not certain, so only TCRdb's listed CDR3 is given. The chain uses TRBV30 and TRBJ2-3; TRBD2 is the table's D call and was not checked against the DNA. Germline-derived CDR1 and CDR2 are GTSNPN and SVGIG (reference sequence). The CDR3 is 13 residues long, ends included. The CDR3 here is CAWSQSGRVEFLA.

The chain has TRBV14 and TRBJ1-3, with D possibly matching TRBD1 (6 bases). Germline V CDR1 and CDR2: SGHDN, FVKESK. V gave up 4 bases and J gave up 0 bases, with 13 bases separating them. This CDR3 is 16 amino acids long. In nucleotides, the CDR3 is TGTGCCAGCAGCCCCGAGCGACAGGTCTCTGGAAACACCATATATTTT. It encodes CASSPERQVSGNTIYF.

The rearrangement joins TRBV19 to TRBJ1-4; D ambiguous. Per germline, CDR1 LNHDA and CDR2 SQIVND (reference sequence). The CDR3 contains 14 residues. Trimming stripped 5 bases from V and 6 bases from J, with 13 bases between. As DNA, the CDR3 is TGTGCCAGTAGTTTCTCGGGTTCCTATGAAAAACTGTTTTTT. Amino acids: CASSFSGSYEKLFF.

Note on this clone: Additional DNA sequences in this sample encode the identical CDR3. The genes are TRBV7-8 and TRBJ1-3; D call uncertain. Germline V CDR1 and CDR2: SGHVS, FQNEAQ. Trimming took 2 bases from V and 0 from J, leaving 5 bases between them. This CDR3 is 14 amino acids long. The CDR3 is CASSLTGSGNTIYF. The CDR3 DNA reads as TGTGCCAGCAGCTTAACGGGCTCTGGAAACACCATATATTTT.

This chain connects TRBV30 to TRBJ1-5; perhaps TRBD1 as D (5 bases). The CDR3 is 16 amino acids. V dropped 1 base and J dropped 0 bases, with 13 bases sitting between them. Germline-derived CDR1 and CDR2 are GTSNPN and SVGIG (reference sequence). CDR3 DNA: TGTGCCTGGAGTGGCTGGAAGGGGAATAGCAATCAGCCCCAGCATTTT. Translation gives CAWSGWKGNSNQPQHF.

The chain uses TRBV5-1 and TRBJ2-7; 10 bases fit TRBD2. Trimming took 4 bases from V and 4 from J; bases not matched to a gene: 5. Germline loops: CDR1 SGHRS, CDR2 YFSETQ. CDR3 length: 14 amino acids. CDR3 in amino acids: CASSPAGGGYEQYF. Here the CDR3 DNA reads TGCGCCAGCAGCCCAGCGGGAGGGGGGTACGAGCAGTACTTC.

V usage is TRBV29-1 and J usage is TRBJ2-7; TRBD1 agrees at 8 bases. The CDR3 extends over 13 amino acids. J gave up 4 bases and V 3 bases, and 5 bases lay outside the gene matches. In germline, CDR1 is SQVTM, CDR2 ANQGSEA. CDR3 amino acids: CSVDGGQGYEQYF. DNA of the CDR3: TGCAGCGTTGATGGTGGACAGGGTTACGAGCAGTACTTC.

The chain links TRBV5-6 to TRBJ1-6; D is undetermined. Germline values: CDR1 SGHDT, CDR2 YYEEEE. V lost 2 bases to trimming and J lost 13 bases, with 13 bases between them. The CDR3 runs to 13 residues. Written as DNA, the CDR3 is TGTGCCAGCAGCTTCAGGCCAAGCGATCCCCTCCACTTT. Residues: CASSFRPSDPLHF.

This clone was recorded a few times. The CDR3 nucleotides read TGTGCCAGCAGAATCGGGGGGGCGCGGGAGCAGCCCCAGCATTTT. Amino acids: CASRIGGAREQPQHF. V is TRBV28 and J is TRBJ1-5; D perhaps matches TRBD1 (6 bases). The length of the CDR3 is 15 residues. CDR1 and CDR2 from the germline V gene are MDHEN and SYDVKM. V was pared by 6 bases and J by 7 bases, with 19 bases between.